The 14 T cell receptor beta chains listed next were all sequenced from one sample in a study of patients and donors after allogeneic stem cell transplantation. TCRdb reanalysed the RT-PCR reads using MiXCR and keeps one entry per CDR3 protein. Of over 25,000 distinct CDR3 sequences listed, 37% were seen once; the top ten hold approximately 82%. The sequenced sample consisted of blood, either unsorted or a sorted T cell fraction (not recorded which). These receptors were collected from a human donor who was either an allogeneic HSCT recipient or a stem cell or donor lymphocyte infusion donor (not recorded which). It is not recorded whose cells these are; they may come from a transplant donor.

J is TRBJ2-2 and V is TRBV5-1; no definite D call. The V and J ends lost 1 base and 4 bases respectively, with 5 bases between them. The CDR3 totals 13 residues. CDR1 is SGHRS, CDR2 YFSETQ, per germline. The CDR3 nucleotides read TGCGCCAGCAGCTTGATCGCCACCGGGGAGCTGTTTTTT. Translation: CASSLIATGELFF.

This chain connects TRBV27 to TRBJ1-2; D ambiguous. CDR1 is MNHEY, CDR2 SMNVEV, per germline (reference sequence). The germline V and J ends were trimmed by 5 bases and 4 bases, with 14 bases remaining between them. This CDR3 has 14 amino acids. The CDR3 nucleotides are TGTGCCAGCAGTATAACCCAACAGACCTATGGCTACACCTTC. Protein: CASSITQQTYGYTF.

This clonotype showed up just a few times. The V call is TRBV7-8, the J call TRBJ1-1, with D maybe TRBD1 (5 bases). This CDR3 is 14 amino acids long. Germline V gives CDR1 SGHVS, CDR2 FQNEAQ. Trimming removed 1 base at V and 11 bases at J, with 17 bases between. CDR3 DNA sequence: TGTGCCAGCAGCTTAGGGACACAGAGTTGGGGGGCTTTCTTT. This encodes CASSLGTQSWGAFF. Based on the CDR3 plus reference TRBV7-8 and TRBJ1-1, the full variable domain is GAGVSQSPRYKVAKRGQDVALRCDPISGHVSLFWYQQALGQGPEFLTYFQNEAQLDKSGLPSDRFFAERPEGSVSTLKIQRTQQEDSAVYLCASSLGTQSWGAFFGQGTRLTVV.

The chain joins TRBV12-3 or TRBV12-4 to TRBJ1-4; no clear D. This CDR3 has 14 amino acids. Trimming shortened V by 7 bases and J by 2 bases, and 11 bases separated the two germline ends. The CDR3 coding sequence is TGTGCCAGCAAGCCGGGCCGCACTAATGAAAAACTGTTTTTT. As protein: CASKPGRTNEKLFF.

The rearrangement links TRBV29-1 to TRBJ2-1, with 7 positions matching TRBD2. The J segment lost 8 bases and the V segment lost 3 bases, leaving 7 bases of the junction unmatched. The germline CDR1 and CDR2 sequences are SQVTM and ANQGSEA. The CDR3 spans 13 residues. CDR3 sequence reads: CSVDGPAGYEQFF. CDR3 coding DNA: TGCAGCGTTGACGGCCCAGCGGGATATGAGCAGTTCTTC.

The CDR3 DNA sequence: TGCGCCAGCAGCTTGAACAGGGAGACCCAGTACTTC. Protein sequence: CASSLNRETQYF. This chain joins TRBV5-1 and TRBJ2-5; TRBD1 is a possible D gene (5 bases). The CDR3 covers 12 residues. V was shortened by 1 base and J by 5 bases, with 6 bases between the two germline ends. Germline V CDR1 and CDR2: SGHRS, YFSETQ.

CDR3 sequence reads: CASSWTGLLGYTF. CDR3 in DNA: TGTGCCAGCAGTTGGACAGGGCTTCTTGGCTACACCTTC. The chain combines TRBV6-2 or TRBV6-3 with TRBJ1-2, with 8 nucleotides matching TRBD1. The germline V gene has CDR1 MNHEY and CDR2 SVGEGT. Unmatched junction bases numbered 5, after V lost 4 bases and J lost 7 bases. CDR3 length equals 13 residues.

This clonotype was detected a few times. This chain links TRBV7-9 with TRBJ1-1; 7 nucleotides line up with TRBD1. CDR3 length equals 17 residues. V trimming: 2 bases; J trimming: 0 bases; junction bases outside the gene matches: 9. Looked up from germline, CDR1 is SEHNR and CDR2 is FQNEAQ (reference sequence). The CDR3 coding sequence is TGTGCCAGCAGCTTAAATCCCGGACAGGAGGTGAACACTGAAGCTTTCTTT. It specifies CASSLNPGQEVNTEAFF.

V gene TRBV6-6 combines with J gene TRBJ2-1; D may be TRBD1 (5 bases). Germline lookup yields CDR1 MNHNY and CDR2 SVGAGI (reference sequence). The ends were cut back, 1 base at V and 5 bases at J, with 12 bases in the middle. The CDR3 totals 15 residues. CDR3 protein: CASSYWPGADNEQFF. The CDR3 coding sequence is TGTGCCAGCAGTTACTGGCCTGGGGCAGACAATGAGCAGTTCTTC.

This clonotype was seen only a few times. V and J are TRBV12-3 or TRBV12-4 and TRBJ2-5; D gene ambiguous. This CDR3 contains 13 residues. V lost 4 bases to trimming and J lost 5 bases, with 11 bases between them. Written as DNA, the CDR3 is TGTGCCAGCAGTTCCACCGACGGGGAGACCCAGTACTTC. As protein: CASSSTDGETQYF.

This clonotype was observed a handful of times. The chain couples TRBV12-3 or TRBV12-4 to TRBJ2-3; 7 nucleotides match TRBD1. This CDR3 contains 17 residues. Unmatched junction bases numbered 11, after V lost 2 bases and J lost 3 bases. DNA for the CDR3: TGTGCCAGCAGTTTACCCCGGACAGGCTGGGGAACAGATACGCAGTATTTT. Amino acids: CASSLPRTGWGTDTQYF.

V usage is TRBV11-2 and J usage is TRBJ2-1; TRBD1 matches 8 bases. The V and J ends lost 11 bases and 2 bases, in that order; junction bases with no gene match: 5. The CDR3 length is 13 residues. Germline assignment: CDR1 SGHAT and CDR2 FQNNGV. The DNA for the CDR3 is TGTGCCTCCAGGACAGGGACCTACAATGAGCAGTTCTTC. Amino acid sequence: CASRTGTYNEQFF. The full variable domain, with the rest looked up from reference TRBV11-2 and TRBJ2-1, is EAGVAQSPRYKIIEKRQSVAFWCNPISGHATLYWYQQILGQGPKLLIQFQNNGVVDDSQLPKDRFSAERLKGVDSTLKIQPAKLEDSAVYLCASRTGTYNEQFFGPGTRLTVL.

This clonotype was found a few times. This rearrangement joins TRBV28 to TRBJ1-5; D remains ambiguous. V was pared by 1 base and J by 0 bases, with 7 bases between. The germline gives CDR1 MDHEN, CDR2 SYDVKM. The CDR3 has 15 residues. The CDR3 DNA reads as TGTGCCAGCAGTTTATCCAGCTATAGCAATCAGCCCCAGCATTTT. Encoded protein: CASSLSSYSNQPQHF.

The chain has TRBV12-3 or TRBV12-4 and TRBJ1-1; no definite D call. V lost 5 bases and J lost 3, with 10 bases in between. This CDR3 has 13 amino acids. CDR3 region: CASSQTAYTEAFF. Written as DNA, the CDR3 is TGTGCCAGCAGTCAGACCGCTTACACTGAAGCTTTCTTT.